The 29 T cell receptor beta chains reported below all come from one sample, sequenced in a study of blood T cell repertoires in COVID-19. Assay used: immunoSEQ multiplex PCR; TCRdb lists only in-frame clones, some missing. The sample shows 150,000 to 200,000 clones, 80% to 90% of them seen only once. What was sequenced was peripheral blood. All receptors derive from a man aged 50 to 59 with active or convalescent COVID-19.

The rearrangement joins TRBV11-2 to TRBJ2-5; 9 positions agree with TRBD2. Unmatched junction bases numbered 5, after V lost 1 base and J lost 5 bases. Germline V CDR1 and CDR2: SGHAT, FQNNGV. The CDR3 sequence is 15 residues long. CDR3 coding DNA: TGTGCCAGCAGCTTAGGAGCGGGAGGAGGTGAGACCCAGTACTTC. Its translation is CASSLGAGGGETQYF.

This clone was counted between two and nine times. The CDR3 nucleotides are TGTGCCAGCAGTGAAGGTCGGGGGAATGGCTACACCTTC. Translation: CASSEGRGNGYTF. The genes are TRBV6-1 and TRBJ1-2, with D perhaps matching TRBD1 (5 bases). The germline V gene has CDR1 MNHNS and CDR2 SASEGT. The CDR3 sequence is 13 residues long. V was pared by 1 base and J by 6 bases, with 9 bases between.

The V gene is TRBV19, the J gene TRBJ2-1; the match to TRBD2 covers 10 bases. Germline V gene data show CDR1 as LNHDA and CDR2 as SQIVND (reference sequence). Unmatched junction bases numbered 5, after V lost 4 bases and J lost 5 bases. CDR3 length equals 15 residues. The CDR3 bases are TGTGCCAGTAGTAACCCCGGGACTAGCGACAATGAGCAGTTCTTC. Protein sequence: CASSNPGTSDNEQFF.

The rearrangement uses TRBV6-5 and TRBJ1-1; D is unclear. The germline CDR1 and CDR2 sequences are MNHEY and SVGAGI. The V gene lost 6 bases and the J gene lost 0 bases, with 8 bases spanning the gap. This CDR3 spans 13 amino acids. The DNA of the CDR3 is TGTGCCAGCAGGATAGAATTGAACACTGAAGCTTTCTTT. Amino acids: CASRIELNTEAFF.

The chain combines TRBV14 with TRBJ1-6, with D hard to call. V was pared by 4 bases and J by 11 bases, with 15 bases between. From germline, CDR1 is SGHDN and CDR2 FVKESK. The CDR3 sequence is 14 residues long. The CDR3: CASSPQVLSAPLHF. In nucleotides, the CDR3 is TGTGCCAGCAGCCCTCAGGTTTTATCCGCACCCCTCCACTTT.

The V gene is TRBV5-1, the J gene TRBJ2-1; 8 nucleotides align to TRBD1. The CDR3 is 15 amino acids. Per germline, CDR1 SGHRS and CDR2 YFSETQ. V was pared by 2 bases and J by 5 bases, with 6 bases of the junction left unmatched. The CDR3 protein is CASSLLQGADNEQFF. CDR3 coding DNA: TGCGCCAGCAGCTTATTGCAGGGGGCGGACAATGAGCAGTTCTTC. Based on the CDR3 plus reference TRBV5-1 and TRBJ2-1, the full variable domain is KAGVTQTPRYLIKTRGQQVTLSCSPISGHRSVSWYQQTPGQGLQFLFEYFSETQRNKGNFPGRFSGRQFSNSRSEMNVSTLELGDSALYLCASSLLQGADNEQFFGPGTRLTVL.

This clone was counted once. The CDR3 spells CASSRMGRGPETQYF. The CDR3 DNA sequence: TGTGCCAGCAGCCGGATGGGCAGGGGGCCTGAGACCCAGTACTTC. V usage is TRBV7-2 and J usage is TRBJ2-5; 8 bases align to TRBD1. After removal of 5 bases from V and 5 bases from J, the junction contained 10 bases not matched to a gene. The CDR3 length is 15 residues. CDR1 SGHTA and CDR2 FQGNSA come from the germline V gene.

CDR3 DNA sequence: TGTGCCAGCAGCTTTCGGGGGGCGCGAGAGCAGTACTTC. Translation gives CASSFRGAREQYF. The chain employs TRBV11-1 and TRBJ2-7, with D possibly matching TRBD2 (7 bases). The V end lost 3 bases, the J end lost 7 bases, and 13 bases lay between the germline ends. The CDR3 covers 13 residues. The germline V gene has CDR1 SGHAT and CDR2 FQDESV (reference sequence). Together with reference TRBV11-1 and TRBJ2-7, the CDR3 gives the full variable domain: EAEVAQSPRYKITEKSQAVAFWCDPISGHATLYWYRQILGQGPELLVQFQDESVVDDSQLPKDRFSAERLKGVDSTLKIQPAELGDSAMYLCASSFRGAREQYFGPGTRLTVT.

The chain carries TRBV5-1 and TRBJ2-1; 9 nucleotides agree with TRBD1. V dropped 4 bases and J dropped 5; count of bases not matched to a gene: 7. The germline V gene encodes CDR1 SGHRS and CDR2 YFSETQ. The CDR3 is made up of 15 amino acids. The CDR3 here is CASSQGTGRHNEQFF. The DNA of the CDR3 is TGCGCCAGCAGCCAAGGGACAGGGAGGCACAATGAGCAGTTCTTC.

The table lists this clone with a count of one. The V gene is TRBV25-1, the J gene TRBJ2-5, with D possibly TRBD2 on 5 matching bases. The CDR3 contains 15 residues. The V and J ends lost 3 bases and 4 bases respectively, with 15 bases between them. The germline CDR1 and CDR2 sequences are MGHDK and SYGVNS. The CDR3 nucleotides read TGTGCCAGCAGTGATTTGGGCAGTGGAGGAGAGACCCAGTACTTC. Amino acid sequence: CASSDLGSGGETQYF.

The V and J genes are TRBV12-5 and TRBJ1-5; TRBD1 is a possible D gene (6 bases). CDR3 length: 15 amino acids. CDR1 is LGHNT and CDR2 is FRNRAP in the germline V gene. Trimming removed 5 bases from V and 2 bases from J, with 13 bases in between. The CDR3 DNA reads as TGTGCTAGTGGTCGTTCAGGGGCAGGCAATCAGCCCCAGCATTTT. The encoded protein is CASGRSGAGNQPQHF.

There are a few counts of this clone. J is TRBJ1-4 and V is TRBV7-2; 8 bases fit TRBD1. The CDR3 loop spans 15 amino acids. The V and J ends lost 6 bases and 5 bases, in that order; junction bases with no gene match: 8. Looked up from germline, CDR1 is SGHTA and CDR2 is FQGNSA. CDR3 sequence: CASSTGGGLNEKLFF. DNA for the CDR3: TGTGCCAGCAGTACAGGGGGAGGGCTGAATGAAAAACTGTTTTTT.

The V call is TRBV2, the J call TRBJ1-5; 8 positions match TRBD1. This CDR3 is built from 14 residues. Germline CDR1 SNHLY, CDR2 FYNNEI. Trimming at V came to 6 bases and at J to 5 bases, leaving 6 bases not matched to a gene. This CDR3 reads CASSPGQGHQPQHF. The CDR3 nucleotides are TGTGCCAGCAGCCCAGGACAGGGTCATCAGCCCCAGCATTTT.

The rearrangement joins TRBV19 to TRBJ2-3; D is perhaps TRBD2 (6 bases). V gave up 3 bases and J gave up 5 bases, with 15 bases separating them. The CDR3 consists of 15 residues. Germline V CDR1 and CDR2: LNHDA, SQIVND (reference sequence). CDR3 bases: TGTGCCAGTAGTATCGGGACTGACGGAGGAGATACGCAGTATTTT. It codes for CASSIGTDGGDTQYF.

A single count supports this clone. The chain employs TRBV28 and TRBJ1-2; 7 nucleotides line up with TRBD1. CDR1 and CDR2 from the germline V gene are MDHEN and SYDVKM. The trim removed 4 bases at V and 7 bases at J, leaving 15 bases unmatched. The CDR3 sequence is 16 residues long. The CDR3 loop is CASSSPAQGGPGGYTF. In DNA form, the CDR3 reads TGTGCCAGCAGTTCACCTGCCCAAGGGGGCCCCGGTGGCTACACCTTC.

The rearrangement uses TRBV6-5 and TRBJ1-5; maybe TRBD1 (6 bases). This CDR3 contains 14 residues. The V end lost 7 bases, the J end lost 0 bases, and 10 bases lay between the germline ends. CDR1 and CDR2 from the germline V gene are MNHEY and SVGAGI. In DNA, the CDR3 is TGTGCCAGCATTACAGGGTATAGCAATCAGCCCCAGCATTTT. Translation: CASITGYSNQPQHF.

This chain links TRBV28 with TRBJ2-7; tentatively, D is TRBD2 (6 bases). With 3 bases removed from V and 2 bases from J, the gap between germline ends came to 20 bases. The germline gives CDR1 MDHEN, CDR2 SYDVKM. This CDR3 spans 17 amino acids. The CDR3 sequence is CASSLWGVGGATYEQYF. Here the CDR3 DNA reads TGTGCCAGCAGTTTGTGGGGGGTGGGTGGCGCGACCTACGAGCAGTACTTC.

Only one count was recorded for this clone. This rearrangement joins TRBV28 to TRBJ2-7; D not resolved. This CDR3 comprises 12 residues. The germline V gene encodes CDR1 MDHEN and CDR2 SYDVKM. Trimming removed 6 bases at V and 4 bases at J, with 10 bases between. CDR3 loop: CASRPTGYEQYF. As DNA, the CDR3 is TGTGCCAGCAGACCTACCGGGTACGAGCAGTACTTC.

The CDR3 DNA sequence: TGTGCCAGCAGCCCCCCAGGGGGGCAGGGAATTAGCTACACCTTC. As protein: CASSPPGGQGISYTF. V usage is TRBV7-2 and J usage is TRBJ1-2; 7 nucleotides align to TRBD1. Germline-derived CDR1 and CDR2 are SGHTA and FQGNSA. V was pared by 5 bases and J by 9 bases, with 15 bases of the junction left unmatched. CDR3 length equals 15 residues.

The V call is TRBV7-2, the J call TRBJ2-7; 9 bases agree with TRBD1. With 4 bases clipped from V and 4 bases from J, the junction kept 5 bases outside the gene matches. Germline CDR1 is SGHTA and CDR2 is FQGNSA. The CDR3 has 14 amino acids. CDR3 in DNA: TGTGCCAGCAGCTGGGGGACAGGGTTTTACGAGCAGTACTTC. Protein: CASSWGTGFYEQYF.

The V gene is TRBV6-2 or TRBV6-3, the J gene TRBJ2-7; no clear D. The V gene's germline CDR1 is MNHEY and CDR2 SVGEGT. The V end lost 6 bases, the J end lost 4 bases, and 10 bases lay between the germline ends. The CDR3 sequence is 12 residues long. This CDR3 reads CASSSTRYEQYF. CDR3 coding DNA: TGTGCCAGCAGCTCCACACGATACGAGCAGTACTTC.

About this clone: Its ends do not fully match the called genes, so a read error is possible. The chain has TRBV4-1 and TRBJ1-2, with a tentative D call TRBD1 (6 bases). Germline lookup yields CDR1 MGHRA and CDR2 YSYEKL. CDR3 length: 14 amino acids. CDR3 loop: CASSQATGLVGYTF. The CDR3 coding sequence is TGCGCCAGCAGTCAAGCTACAGGGTTAGTTGGCTACACCTTC.

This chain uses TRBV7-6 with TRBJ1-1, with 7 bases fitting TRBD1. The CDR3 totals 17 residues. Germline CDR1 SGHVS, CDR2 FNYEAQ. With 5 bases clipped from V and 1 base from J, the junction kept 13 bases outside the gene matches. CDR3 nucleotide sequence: TGTGCCAGCAGCACATTCAAGACCGGGACAGAGAACACTGAAGCTTTCTTT. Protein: CASSTFKTGTENTEAFF.

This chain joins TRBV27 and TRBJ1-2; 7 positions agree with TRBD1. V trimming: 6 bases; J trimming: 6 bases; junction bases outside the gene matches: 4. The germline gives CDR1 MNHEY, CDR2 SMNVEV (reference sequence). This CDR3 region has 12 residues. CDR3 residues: CASRDRVDGYTF. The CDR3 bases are TGTGCCAGCAGAGACAGGGTGGATGGCTACACCTTC.

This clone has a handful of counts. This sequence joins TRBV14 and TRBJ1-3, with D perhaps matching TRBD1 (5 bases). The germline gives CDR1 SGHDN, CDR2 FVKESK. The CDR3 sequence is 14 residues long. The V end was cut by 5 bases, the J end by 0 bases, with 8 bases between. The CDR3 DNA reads TGTGCCAGCAGCTCCGACAGCTCTGGAAACACCATATATTTT. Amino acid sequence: CASSSDSSGNTIYF. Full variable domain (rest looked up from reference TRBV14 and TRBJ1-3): EAGVTQFPSHSVIEKGQTVTLRCDPISGHDNLYWYRRVMGKEIKFLLHFVKESKQDESGMPNNRFLAERTGGTYSTLKVQPAELEDSGVYFCASSSDSSGNTIYFGEGSWLTVV.

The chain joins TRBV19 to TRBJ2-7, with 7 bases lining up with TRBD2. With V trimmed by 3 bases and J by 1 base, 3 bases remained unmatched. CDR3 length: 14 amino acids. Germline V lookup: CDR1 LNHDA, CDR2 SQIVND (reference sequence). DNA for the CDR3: TGTGCCAGTAGTATGAGGCGGGAGTCCTACGAGCAGTACTTC. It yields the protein CASSMRRESYEQYF.

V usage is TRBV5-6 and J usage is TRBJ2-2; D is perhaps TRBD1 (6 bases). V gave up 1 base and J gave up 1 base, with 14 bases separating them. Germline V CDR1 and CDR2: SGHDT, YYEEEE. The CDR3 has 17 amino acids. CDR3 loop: CASSLLGDTQNTGELFF. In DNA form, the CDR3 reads TGTGCCAGCAGCTTGTTGGGGGACACGCAGAACACCGGGGAGCTGTTTTTT.

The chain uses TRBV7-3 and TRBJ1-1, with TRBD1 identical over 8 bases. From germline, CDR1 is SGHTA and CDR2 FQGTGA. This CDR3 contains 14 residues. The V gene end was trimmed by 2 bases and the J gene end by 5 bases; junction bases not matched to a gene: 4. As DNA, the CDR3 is TGTGCCAGCAGCTTACAGGGGGCTGGGACTGAAGCTTTCTTT. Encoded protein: CASSLQGAGTEAFF. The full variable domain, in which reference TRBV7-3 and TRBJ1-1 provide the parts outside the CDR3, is GAGVSQTPSNKVTEKGKYVELRCDPISGHTALYWYRQSLGQGPEFLIYFQGTGAADDSGLPNDRFFAVRPEGSVSTLKIQRTERGDSAVYLCASSLQGAGTEAFFGQGTRLTVV.

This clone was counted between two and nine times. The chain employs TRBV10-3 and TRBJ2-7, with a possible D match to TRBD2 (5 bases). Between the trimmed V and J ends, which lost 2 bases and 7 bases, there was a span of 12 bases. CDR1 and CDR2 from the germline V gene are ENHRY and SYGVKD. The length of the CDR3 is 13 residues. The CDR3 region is CAISEDVGEEQYF. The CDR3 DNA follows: TGTGCCATCAGTGAGGATGTGGGAGAGGAGCAGTACTTC.